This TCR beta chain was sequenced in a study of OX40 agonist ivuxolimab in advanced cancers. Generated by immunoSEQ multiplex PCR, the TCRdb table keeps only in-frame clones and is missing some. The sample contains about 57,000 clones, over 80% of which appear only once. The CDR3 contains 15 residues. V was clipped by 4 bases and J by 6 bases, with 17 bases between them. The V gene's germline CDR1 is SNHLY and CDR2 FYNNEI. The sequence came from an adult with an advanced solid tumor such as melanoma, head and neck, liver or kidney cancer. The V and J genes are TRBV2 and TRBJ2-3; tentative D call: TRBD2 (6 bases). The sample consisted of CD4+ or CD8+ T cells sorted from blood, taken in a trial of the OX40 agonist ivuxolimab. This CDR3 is CASSGTLAVGDTQYF. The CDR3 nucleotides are TGTGCCAGCAGTGGGACCTTAGCGGTCGGGGATACGCAGTATTTT.